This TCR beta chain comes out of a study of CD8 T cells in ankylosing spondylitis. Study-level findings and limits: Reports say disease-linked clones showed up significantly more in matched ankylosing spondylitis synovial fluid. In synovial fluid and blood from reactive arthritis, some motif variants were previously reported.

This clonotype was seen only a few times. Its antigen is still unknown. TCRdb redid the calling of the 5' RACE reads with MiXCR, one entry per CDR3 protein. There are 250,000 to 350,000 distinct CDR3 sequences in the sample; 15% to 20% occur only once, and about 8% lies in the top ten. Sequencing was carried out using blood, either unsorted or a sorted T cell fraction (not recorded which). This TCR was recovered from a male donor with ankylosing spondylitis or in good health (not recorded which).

The CDR3 sequence: CSLGRETQYF. As DNA, the CDR3 is TGCAGTCTCGGGCGAGAGACCCAGTACTTC. The chain uses TRBV20-1 and TRBJ2-5; D not resolved. Deletions cut 8 bases from V and 4 bases from J, with 8 bases between. Germline V gene data show CDR1 as DFQATT and CDR2 as SNEGSKA (reference sequence). This CDR3 region has 10 residues.